This T cell receptor (beta chain) was recorded in a study of identical twins. Study results and caveats: Monozygotic twin pairs showed more out-of-frame TCR alpha sharing than models estimated.

The V gene's germline CDR1 is DFQATT and CDR2 SNEGSKA (reference sequence). V was clipped by 1 base and J by 4 bases; unmatched bases: 3. The CDR3 totals 15 residues. One entry per CDR3 protein, called by TCRdb with MiXCR from the 5' RACE reads. The data hold a few hundred thousand distinct CDR3 sequences, with approximately 24% observed a single time. This clonotype has just a few counts. What it binds is unknown. These sequences were also reported in another study, on T cells expressing NK-cell markers. That paper notes: It was from sorted CD3+CD56+NKG2C+, CD3+CD56+NKG2C- and CD3+CD56-NKG2C+ T cells that TCR beta repertoires came. NKG2C+ dominant clonotype frequencies in over 5 donors were roughly 1.0-7.5% of CD8+ T cells.

The TCR sequence derives from a woman under 30 in good health. The rearrangement joins TRBV20-1 to TRBJ2-5; 13 positions match TRBD2. Sequencing input: CD4+ T cells sorted from blood. In DNA form, the CDR3 reads TGCAGTGCTAGAGGGACTAGCGGGAGTCGAGAGACCCAGTACTTC. It is translated as CSARGTSGSRETQYF.